This passage covers 11 T cell receptor beta chains from one sample sequenced in a study of cytomegalovirus exposure and HLA in healthy donors. Vbeta (60) and Jbeta (13) primers were used in the PCR. Libraries were prepared by immunoSEQ multiplex PCR; TCRdb keeps only in-frame clonotypes and omits some of them. The table records around 63,000 clones, roughly 84% of them present only once. The sequenced sample consisted of PBMCs. The source of these receptors is a woman aged 25 to 39 in good health and CMV-seronegative.

The chain is built from TRBV7-2 and TRBJ2-5; 7 nucleotides align to TRBD2. The CDR3 sequence is 15 residues long. Per the germline V gene, CDR1 is SGHTA and CDR2 is FQGNSA. The V segment lost 4 bases and the J segment 3 bases; nucleotides outside the gene matches: 8. The CDR3 sequence: CASSSPGLVEETQYF. The CDR3 DNA follows: TGTGCCAGCAGCTCCCCCGGACTAGTGGAAGAGACCCAGTACTTC.

V is TRBV7-9 and J is TRBJ1-2, with D possibly matching TRBD1 (5 bases). Per the germline V gene, CDR1 is SEHNR and CDR2 is FQNEAQ (reference sequence). Trimming pared 5 bases from V and 8 bases from J, leaving 18 bases between. The CDR3 runs to 14 residues. The CDR3 coding sequence is TGTGCCAGCAGCCCCCCGGGGGTTCTTGGGGGCTACACCTTC. Its protein is CASSPPGVLGGYTF.

The chain carries TRBV9 and TRBJ2-1, with 9 bases matching TRBD2. This CDR3 region has 17 residues. V was clipped by 2 bases and J by 7 bases; unmatched bases: 13. CDR1 and CDR2 (germline): SGDLS, YYNGEE. The DNA of the CDR3 is TGTGCCAGCAGCGTGGGTCTGTCTAGCGGGAAAGAAAATGAGCAGTTCTTC. This sequence encodes CASSVGLSSGKENEQFF.

This clone occurred once. This sequence joins TRBV5-1 and TRBJ1-5; 8 nucleotides line up with TRBD1. Per germline, CDR1 SGHRS and CDR2 YFSETQ. Trimming at V came to 5 bases and at J to 7 bases, leaving 8 bases not matched to a gene. There are 14 residues in the CDR3. CDR3 loop: CASSYQGARQPQHF. CDR3 nucleotide sequence: TGCGCCAGCAGTTATCAGGGGGCAAGGCAGCCCCAGCATTTT.

The gene calls are TRBV10-3 and TRBJ2-7; TRBD1 matches at 7 bases. With V trimmed by 3 bases and J by 3 bases, 23 bases remained unmatched. The CDR3 is 20 amino acids. Looked up from germline, CDR1 is ENHRY and CDR2 is SYGVKD. CDR3 nucleotide sequence: TGTGCCATCAGTGACCCGCACGATTCGACAGGGAGATCCCCTGGCTACGAGCAGTACTTC. Translated: CAISDPHDSTGRSPGYEQYF.

The chain joins TRBV5-1 to TRBJ2-3, with a tentative D call TRBD1 (5 bases). This CDR3 comprises 15 residues. Germline V gene lookup returns CDR1 SGHRS and CDR2 YFSETQ. V was shortened by 2 bases and J by 0 bases, with 10 bases between the two germline ends. The CDR3 loop is CASSLMTASTDTQYF. CDR3 sequence (DNA): TGCGCCAGCAGCTTAATGACAGCTAGCACAGATACGCAGTATTTT.

The chain links TRBV9 to TRBJ2-1, with 10 nucleotides matching TRBD2. Trimming at V came to 0 bases and at J to 13 bases, leaving 7 bases not matched to a gene. The CDR3 runs 14 residues. Germline V CDR1 and CDR2: SGDLS, YYNGEE. In DNA form, the CDR3 reads TGTGCCAGCAGCGTAGGATTAGCGGGAGGCCACCAGTTCTTC. The encoded protein is CASSVGLAGGHQFF. Variable domain in full (rest from reference TRBV9 and TRBJ2-1): DSGVTQTPKHLITATGQRVTLRCSPRSGDLSVYWYQQSLDQGLQFLIQYYNGEERAKGNILERFSAQQFPDLHSELNLSSLELGDSALYFCASSVGLAGGHQFFGPGTRLTVL.

The chain joins TRBV5-1 to TRBJ2-1, with D unclear. Germline V gives CDR1 SGHRS, CDR2 YFSETQ. Between the trimmed V and J ends, which lost 1 base and 0 bases, there was a span of 11 bases. The CDR3 runs 16 residues. The CDR3 DNA reads TGCGCCAGCAGCTTGATGGAGAGGAGCTCCTACAATGAGCAGTTCTTC. Its translation is CASSLMERSSYNEQFF.

The V gene is TRBV10-3, the J gene TRBJ1-4; D is ambiguous. Germline V gene data show CDR1 as ENHRY and CDR2 as SYGVKD. This CDR3 is 16 amino acids long. V gave up 2 bases and J gave up 0 bases, with 10 bases separating them. The CDR3 protein is CAISEGRAATNEKLFF. CDR3 bases: TGTGCCATCAGTGAGGGGAGGGCTGCAACTAATGAAAAACTGTTTTTT.

This clone was counted only a few times. The genes are TRBV5-1 and TRBJ2-1; TRBD2 matches 13 bases. The CDR3 spans 16 residues. Trimming cost V 4 bases and J 4 bases; bases outside gene matches: 5. The germline V gene has CDR1 SGHRS and CDR2 YFSETQ. The CDR3: CASSIGLAGDYNEQFF. CDR3 DNA: TGCGCCAGCAGCATTGGACTAGCGGGGGATTACAATGAGCAGTTCTTC. Complete variable domain (other parts from reference TRBV5-1 and TRBJ2-1): KAGVTQTPRYLIKTRGQQVTLSCSPISGHRSVSWYQQTPGQGLQFLFEYFSETQRNKGNFPGRFSGRQFSNSRSEMNVSTLELGDSALYLCASSIGLAGDYNEQFFGPGTRLTVL.

The chain uses TRBV4-1 and TRBJ2-3; tentative D call: TRBD2 (5 bases). Germline V gene lookup returns CDR1 MGHRA and CDR2 YSYEKL. The ends were cut back, 0 bases at V and 4 bases at J, with 14 bases in the middle. CDR3 size: 16 residues. The DNA for the CDR3 is TGCGCCAGCAGCCAAGAAGGCGGGTTTTCGGCAGATACGCAGTATTTT. Its protein product is CASSQEGGFSADTQYF.